These 16 T cell receptor beta chains originate from one sample sequenced in a study of T cells in Graves' hyperthyroidism and ophthalmopathy. Researchers amplified the TCR beta CDR3 regions from RNA transcripts. Carried out on the TCR CDR3, a first-round RT-PCR used the HTBI primer set. Each CDR3 protein gets one entry after TCRdb re-called the multiplex PCR reads with MiXCR. The sample holds some 250,000 distinct CDR3 sequences, roughly 15% seen once. The sequenced sample consisted of blood. These receptors were taken from a woman in her 50s with Graves' hyperthyroidism that later progressed to Graves' ophthalmopathy.

In its sample, this clonotype was seen many times. V and J are TRBV13 and TRBJ2-7, with D unresolved. CDR1 and CDR2 from the germline V gene are PRHDT and FYEKMQ (reference sequence). V lost 6 bases and J lost 2, with 11 bases in between. The length of the CDR3 is 13 residues. This CDR3 reads CASRPGQAYEQYF. CDR3 in DNA: TGTGCCAGCAGGCCGGGCCAAGCCTACGAGCAGTACTTC.

This clonotype was seen only a few times. The chain employs TRBV5-1 and TRBJ2-1; D might be TRBD1 or TRBD2, each matching 5 bases. Germline CDR1 SGHRS, CDR2 YFSETQ. V lost 5 bases and J lost 9, with 12 bases in between. The CDR3 runs 12 residues. CDR3 in DNA: TGCGCCAGCAGTGGGGGAGTAACTGAGCAGTTCTTC. Its translation is CASSGGVTEQFF. The full variable domain, its missing parts supplied by reference TRBV5-1 and TRBJ2-1, is KAGVTQTPRYLIKTRGQQVTLSCSPISGHRSVSWYQQTPGQGLQFLFEYFSETQRNKGNFPGRFSGRQFSNSRSEMNVSTLELGDSALYLCASSGGVTEQFFGPGTRLTVL.

As for this clonotype: This may come from a read error, since a much larger clone is one base off. The chain has TRBV2 and TRBJ1-1, with 9 bases lining up with TRBD1. This CDR3 region has 14 residues. Germline lookup yields CDR1 SNHLY and CDR2 FYNNEI. The DNA for the CDR3 is TGTACCAGCAGCGAGACAGGGGGGAACACTGAAGCTTTCTTT. Its protein is CTSSETGGNTEAFF.

This clonotype has at least ten counts. This chain connects TRBV9 to TRBJ2-1; tentatively, D is TRBD2 (7 bases). The germline gives CDR1 SGDLS, CDR2 YYNGEE. The CDR3 contains 20 residues. Trimming took off 3 bases at V and 8 bases at J, with 33 bases between the two ends. CDR3 coding DNA: TGTGCCAGCAGCGGCTTGGACAGAGTTATGATGAGCGGGATAGGAGATGAGCAGTTCTTC. Its protein product is CASSGLDRVMMSGIGDEQFF.

This clonotype has at least ten counts. The chain carries TRBV28 and TRBJ1-4; 8 bases line up with TRBD1. Unmatched junction bases numbered 17, after V lost 3 bases and J lost 8 bases. Germline assignment: CDR1 MDHEN and CDR2 SYDVKM. This CDR3 contains 18 residues. CDR3: CASSFPIPQTGEKEKLFF. In nucleotides, the CDR3 is TGTGCCAGCAGTTTTCCCATACCCCAGACAGGGGAGAAGGAAAAACTGTTTTTT.

In the case of this clonotype: This may be a read error: a much more frequent sequence differs by one nucleotide. The chain carries TRBV6-8 and TRBJ2-5, with 13 nucleotides matching TRBD2. CDR1 is MNHGY, CDR2 SAAAGT, per germline. There are 14 residues in the CDR3. J gave up 4 bases and V 6 bases, and 2 bases lay outside the gene matches. The CDR3 sequence is CASRWTSGRETQYF. The CDR3 bases are TGTGCCAGCAGATGGACTAGCGGGAGAGAGACCCAGTACTTC.

About this clonotype itself: Compared with germline, one end of the junction differs, possibly owing to a read error. The chain recombines TRBV30 with TRBJ2-3; D uncertain. This CDR3 has 11 amino acids. CDR1 is GTSNPN, CDR2 SVGIG, per germline (reference sequence). The DNA for the CDR3 is TGTGCCCGGAGTGGTCCTCATACGCAGTATTTT. This translates into CARSGPHTQYF.

This clonotype was observed many times. V gene TRBV11-2 combines with J gene TRBJ1-3; no definite D call. This CDR3 comprises 15 residues. The V and J ends lost 5 bases and 0 bases respectively, with 11 bases between them. Germline V gene sequence: CDR1 SGHAT, CDR2 FQNNGV. The CDR3 sequence is CASSTEPNSGNTIYF. For the CDR3, the DNA is TGTGCCAGCAGCACTGAACCGAACTCTGGAAACACCATATATTTT.

V and J are TRBV4-1 and TRBJ2-5, with 13 nucleotides matching TRBD2. Germline V gene lookup returns CDR1 MGHRA and CDR2 YSYEKL. This CDR3 spans 20 amino acids. The J segment lost 2 bases and the V segment lost 0 bases, leaving 12 bases of the junction unmatched. The CDR3 reads CASSQEAPVGTSGTQETQYF. The CDR3, as DNA: TGCGCCAGCAGCCAAGAAGCCCCCGTTGGGACTAGCGGGACTCAAGAGACCCAGTACTTC.

The table lists this clonotype with many counts. The chain joins TRBV6-1 to TRBJ2-7; D unclear. The CDR3 sequence is 14 residues long. Germline values: CDR1 MNHNS, CDR2 SASEGT. Trimming took off 4 bases at V and 3 bases at J, with 13 bases between the two ends. The CDR3 reads CASSVDQILYEQYF. In DNA, the CDR3 is TGTGCCAGCAGTGTAGACCAGATTCTCTACGAGCAGTACTTC.

This clonotype was observed at least ten times. The gene calls are TRBV3-1 and TRBJ2-7; TRBD2 aligns across 12 bases. This CDR3 is built from 17 residues. V gave up 0 bases and J gave up 6 bases; unmatched junction bases: 9. CDR1 and CDR2 (germline): LGHDT, YNNKEL (reference sequence). CDR3 bases: TGTGCCAGCAGCCAAGATCCCGGACTAGCGGGATCGGCCGAGCAGTACTTC. This sequence encodes CASSQDPGLAGSAEQYF.

In its sample, this clonotype was seen a few times. V usage is TRBV6-1 and J usage is TRBJ1-2; D possibly corresponds to TRBD1 (5 bases). This CDR3 has 19 amino acids. Trimming cost V 5 bases and J 0 bases, with 25 bases left between them. Germline CDR1 and CDR2: MNHNS and SASEGT. The CDR3 sequence: CASSNLRTSGKGANYGYTF. For the CDR3, the DNA is TGTGCCAGCAGTAACCTTCGGACTAGTGGCAAAGGGGCTAACTATGGCTACACCTTC.

The sample holds many counts of this clonotype. This sequence joins TRBV12-3 or TRBV12-4 and TRBJ2-7, with D possibly matching TRBD2 (5 bases). V gave up 1 base and J gave up 2 bases, with 12 bases separating them. The CDR3 loop spans 15 amino acids. This CDR3 reads CASSLGGRPPYEQYF. In DNA form, the CDR3 reads TGTGCCAGCAGTTTAGGAGGGCGTCCTCCCTACGAGCAGTACTTC.

This clonotype has ten or more counts. This chain connects TRBV5-1 to TRBJ2-3, with 8 bases aligning to TRBD2. Germline assignment: CDR1 SGHRS and CDR2 YFSETQ. This CDR3 spans 16 amino acids. V dropped 0 bases and J dropped 1; count of bases not matched to a gene: 4. The DNA for the CDR3 is TGCGCCAGCAGCTTGGAGCCAGCGGGGGGCACAGATACGCAGTATTTT. Protein product: CASSLEPAGGTDTQYF.

This clonotype appeared a few times. CDR3 coding DNA: TGCAGCACAGGGGACGGCGGGGAGCTGTTTTTT. Translation gives CSTGDGGELFF. The chain recombines TRBV29-1 with TRBJ2-2; 7 bases agree with TRBD1. V was clipped by 8 bases and J by 7 bases; unmatched bases: 4. The germline gives CDR1 SQVTM, CDR2 ANQGSEA. The CDR3 has 11 residues.

This clonotype has ten or more counts. The chain has TRBV6-1 and TRBJ1-4; the D gene is possibly TRBD1 (5 bases). The germline V and J ends were trimmed by 6 bases and 8 bases, with 19 bases remaining between them. Germline V gene sequence: CDR1 MNHNS, CDR2 SASEGT. This CDR3 contains 15 residues. CDR3 DNA sequence: TGTGCCAGCAGACCCAGGTCAGGGCGTGACGAAAAACTGTTTTTT. It yields the protein CASRPRSGRDEKLFF.